This T cell receptor (beta chain) stems from a study of blood T cell repertoires in COVID-19. The wider study: Some COVID-19 samples were acute and others convalescent; all came from the United States, Italy and Spain. T cells, B-cell-depleted T cells, or PBMCs provided the cDNA or gDNA that served as material.

Germline-derived CDR1 and CDR2 are SGDLS and YYNGEE. The V and J ends lost 0 bases and 8 bases respectively, with 5 bases between them. The CDR3 extends over 12 amino acids. Under the authors' procedure: The authors estimated nucleated cell counts from reference gene primer amplification. Measured with immunoSEQ multiplex PCR; TCRdb has only the in-frame clones, and not every one. V and J calls and clone size are those listed in that table; D and trimming were worked out from the DNA. Of around 150,000 clones listed, about 72% are singletons. A word on this clone: Additional DNA sequences in this sample encode the identical CDR3.

The source is a man aged 55 to 70 who had recovered from COVID-19. V gene TRBV9 combines with J gene TRBJ2-2, with no clear D. Sequences were obtained from peripheral blood. The CDR3 DNA reads as TGTGCCAGCAGCGTAGTTAATGGGGAGCTGTTTTTT. The encoded protein is CASSVVNGELFF.